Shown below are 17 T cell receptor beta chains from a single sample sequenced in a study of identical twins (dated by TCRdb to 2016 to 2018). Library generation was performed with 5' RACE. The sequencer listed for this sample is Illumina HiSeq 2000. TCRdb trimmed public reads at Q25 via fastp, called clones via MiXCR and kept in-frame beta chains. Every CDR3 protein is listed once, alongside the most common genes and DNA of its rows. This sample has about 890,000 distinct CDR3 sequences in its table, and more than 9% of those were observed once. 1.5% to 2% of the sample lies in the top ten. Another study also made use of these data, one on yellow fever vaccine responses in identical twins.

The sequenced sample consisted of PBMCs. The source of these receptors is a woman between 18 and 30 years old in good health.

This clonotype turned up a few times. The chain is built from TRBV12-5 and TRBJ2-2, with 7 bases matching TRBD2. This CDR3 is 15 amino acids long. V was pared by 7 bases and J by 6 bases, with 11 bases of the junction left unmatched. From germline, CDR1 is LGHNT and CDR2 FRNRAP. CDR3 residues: CASARLAGPSGELFF. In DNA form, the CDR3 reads TGTGCTAGTGCCCGACTAGCCGGCCCTTCCGGGGAGCTGTTTTTT.

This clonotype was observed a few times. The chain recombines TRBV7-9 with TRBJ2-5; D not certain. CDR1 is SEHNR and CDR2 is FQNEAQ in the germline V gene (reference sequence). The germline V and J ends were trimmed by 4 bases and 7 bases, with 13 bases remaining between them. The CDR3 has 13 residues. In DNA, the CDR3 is TGTGCCAGCAGCTCGGACCCTGCTTGGACCCAGTACTTC. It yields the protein CASSSDPAWTQYF.

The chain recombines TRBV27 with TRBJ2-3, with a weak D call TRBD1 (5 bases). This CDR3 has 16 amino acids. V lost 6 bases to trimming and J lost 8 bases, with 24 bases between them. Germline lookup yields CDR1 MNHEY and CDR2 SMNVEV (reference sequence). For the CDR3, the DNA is TGTGCCAGCAGCTCAGGCGCCGGTGGCAGGGTTGTTACGCAGTATTTT. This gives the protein CASSSGAGGRVVTQYF.

CDR3 coding DNA: TGTGCCACCAGCAGAGGGTCCGGGACTAGCGGGGGTGAGACCCAGTACTTC. Protein product: CATSRGSGTSGGETQYF. The chain carries TRBV15 and TRBJ2-5, with 14 bases lining up with TRBD2. Per germline, CDR1 LNHNV and CDR2 YYDKDF (reference sequence). The CDR3 extends over 17 amino acids. After removal of 1 base from V and 5 bases from J, the junction contained 6 bases not matched to a gene.

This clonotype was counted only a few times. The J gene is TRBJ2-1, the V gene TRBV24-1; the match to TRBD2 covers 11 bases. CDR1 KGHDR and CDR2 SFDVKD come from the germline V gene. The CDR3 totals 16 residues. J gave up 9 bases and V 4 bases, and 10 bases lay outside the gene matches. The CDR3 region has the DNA TGTGCCACCAGTGACCATAGCGGGAGGGGCTCGGGTGAGCAGTTCTTC. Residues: CATSDHSGRGSGEQFF.

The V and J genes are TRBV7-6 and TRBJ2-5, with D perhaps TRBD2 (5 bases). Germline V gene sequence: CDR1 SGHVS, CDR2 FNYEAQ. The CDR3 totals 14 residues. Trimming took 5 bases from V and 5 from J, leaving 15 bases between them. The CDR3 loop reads CASSLGNRGETQYF. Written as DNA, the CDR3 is TGTGCCAGCAGCCTCGGGAACCGAGGGGAGACCCAGTACTTC.

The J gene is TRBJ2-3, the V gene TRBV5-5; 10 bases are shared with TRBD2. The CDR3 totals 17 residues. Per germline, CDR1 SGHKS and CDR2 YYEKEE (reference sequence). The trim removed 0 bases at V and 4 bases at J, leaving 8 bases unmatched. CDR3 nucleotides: TGTGCCAGCAGCTTGGCCGCAGGGCTAGCGGGGGCAGATACGCAGTATTTT. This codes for CASSLAAGLAGADTQYF.

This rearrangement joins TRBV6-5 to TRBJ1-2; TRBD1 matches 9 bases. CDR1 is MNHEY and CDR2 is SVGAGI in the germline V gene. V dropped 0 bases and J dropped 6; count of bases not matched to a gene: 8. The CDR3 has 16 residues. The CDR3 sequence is CASSYSRTGDLNGYTF. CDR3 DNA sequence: TGTGCCAGCAGTTACTCGAGGACAGGGGACCTGAATGGCTACACCTTC.

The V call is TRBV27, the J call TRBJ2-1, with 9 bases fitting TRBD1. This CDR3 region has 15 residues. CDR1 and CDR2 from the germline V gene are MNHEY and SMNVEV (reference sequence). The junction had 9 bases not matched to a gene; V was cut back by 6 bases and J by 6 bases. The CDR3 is CASRRAGTGFNEQFF. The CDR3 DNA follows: TGTGCCAGCAGACGCGCCGGGACAGGGTTCAATGAGCAGTTCTTC.

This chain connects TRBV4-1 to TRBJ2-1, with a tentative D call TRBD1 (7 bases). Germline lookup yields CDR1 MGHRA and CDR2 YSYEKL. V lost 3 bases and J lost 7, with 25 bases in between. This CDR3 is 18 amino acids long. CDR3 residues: CASSQTPPQGTRFNEQFF. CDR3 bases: TGCGCCAGCAGCCAGACCCCACCACAGGGGACTCGATTTAATGAGCAGTTCTTC.

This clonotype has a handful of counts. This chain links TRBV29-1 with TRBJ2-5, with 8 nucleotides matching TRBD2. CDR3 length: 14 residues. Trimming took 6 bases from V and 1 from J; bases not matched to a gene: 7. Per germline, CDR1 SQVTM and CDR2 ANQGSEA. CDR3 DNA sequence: TGCAGCGTACCGGGACTAGTCGTCCAAGAGACCCAGTACTTC. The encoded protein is CSVPGLVVQETQYF.

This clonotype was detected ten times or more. The CDR3: CASSPPGRRPLHF. Here the CDR3 DNA reads TGTGCCAGCAGCCCGCCGGGGAGGCGGCCCCTCCACTTT. V gene TRBV3-1 combines with J gene TRBJ1-6, with D hard to call. Trimming left V 4 bases short and J 13 bases short, with 14 bases between. Germline CDR1 is LGHDT and CDR2 is YNNKEL (reference sequence). The CDR3 runs 13 residues. The complete variable domain, with remaining parts taken from reference TRBV3-1 and TRBJ1-6, reads DTAVSQTPKYLVTQMGNDKSIKCEQNLGHDTMYWYKQDSKKFLKIMFSYNNKELIINETVPNRFSPKSPDKAHLNLHINSLELGDSAVYFCASSPPGRRPLHFGNGTRLTVT.

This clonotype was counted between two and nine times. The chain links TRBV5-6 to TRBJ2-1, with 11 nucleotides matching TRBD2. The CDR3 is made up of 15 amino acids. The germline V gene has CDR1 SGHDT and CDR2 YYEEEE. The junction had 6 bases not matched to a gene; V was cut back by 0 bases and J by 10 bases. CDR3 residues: CASSLVAGGTREQFF. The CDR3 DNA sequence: TGTGCCAGCAGCTTGGTAGCGGGGGGGACCAGAGAGCAGTTCTTC.

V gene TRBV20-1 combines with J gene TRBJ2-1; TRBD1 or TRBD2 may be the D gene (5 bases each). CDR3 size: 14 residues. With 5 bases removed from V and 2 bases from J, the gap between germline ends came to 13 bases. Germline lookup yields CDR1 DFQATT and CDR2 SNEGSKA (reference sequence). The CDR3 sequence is CSAPRDGAYNEQFF. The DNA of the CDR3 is TGCAGTGCTCCCCGGGACGGCGCCTACAATGAGCAGTTCTTC.

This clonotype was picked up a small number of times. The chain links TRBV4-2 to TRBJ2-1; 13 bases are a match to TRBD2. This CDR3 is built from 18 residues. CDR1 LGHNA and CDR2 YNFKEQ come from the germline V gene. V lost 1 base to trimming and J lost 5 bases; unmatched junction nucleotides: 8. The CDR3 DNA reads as TGTGCCAGCAGCCAAGCGGGGAATGGACTAGCGGGAGACAATGAGCAGTTCTTC. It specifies CASSQAGNGLAGDNEQFF.

CDR3 residues: CASSQGRGENTEAFF. DNA for the CDR3: TGCGCCAGCAGCCAAGGAAGGGGGGAGAACACTGAAGCTTTCTTT. The V call is TRBV4-1, the J call TRBJ1-1; possible D gene TRBD1, 6 bases. The CDR3 contains 15 residues. The germline V gene has CDR1 MGHRA and CDR2 YSYEKL. Trimming removed 1 base from V and 1 base from J, with 10 bases in between.

The CDR3 loop reads CASSSLGVGELFF. In nucleotides, the CDR3 is TGTGCCAGCAGCTCCTTGGGAGTCGGGGAGCTGTTTTTT. The chain combines TRBV7-8 with TRBJ2-2; D possibly corresponds to TRBD2 (5 bases). V was clipped by 4 bases and J by 7 bases, with 10 bases between them. The CDR3 totals 13 residues. From germline, CDR1 is SGHVS and CDR2 FQNEAQ. The entire variable domain, with the rest obtained from reference TRBV7-8 and TRBJ2-2, is as follows: GAGVSQSPRYKVAKRGQDVALRCDPISGHVSLFWYQQALGQGPEFLTYFQNEAQLDKSGLPSDRFFAERPEGSVSTLKIQRTQQEDSAVYLCASSSLGVGELFFGEGSRLTVL.